This TCR beta chain was recorded in a study of blood T cells in healthy people across ages. The CDR3 contains 14 residues. Trimming at V came to 6 bases and at J to 13 bases, leaving 12 bases not matched to a gene. In the case of this clonotype: The antigen remains undetermined.

A second roughly 7 to 12 cycle PCR used barcoded and J-beta primers. A 12-random-nucleotide template-switch adaptor tagged each cDNA molecule. MiXCR was run by TCRdb on the 5' RACE reads, yielding one entry per CDR3 protein. The table has 1,500,000 or so distinct CDR3 sequences, around 40% seen once. The study, taken as a whole, reports: Both naive CD4+ cell counts and diversity were greater in long-lived donors than in aged donors. Unsorted PBMCs ruled out conclusive naive versus antigen-experienced comparison.

The genes are TRBV12-3 or TRBV12-4 and TRBJ2-4, with 10 positions matching TRBD2. What was sequenced was blood. This sequence was found in a woman under 30 in good health. Written as DNA, the CDR3 is TGTGCCAGCAGGAGCGGGAGGGCCGTCTATGAGCAGTACTTC. This codes for CASRSGRAVYEQYF.